The following is a T cell receptor beta chain sequence with its context. Germline V gene lookup returns CDR1 SNHLY and CDR2 FYNNEI. The length of the CDR3 is 15 residues. J lost 0 bases, V lost 4 bases, and 2 bases had no gene match. These data come from a study of OX40 agonist ivuxolimab in advanced cancers. The protocol was immunoSEQ multiplex PCR, while the TCRdb copy is restricted to in-frame clones and leaves out a portion. The data hold about 73,000 clones, with about nine tenths observed a single time. At cycle 4 day 1, cycle 7 day 1, and baseline, blood was sampled. This receptor was taken from an adult with an advanced solid tumor such as melanoma, head and neck, liver or kidney cancer. Specimen: CD4+ or CD8+ T cells sorted from blood, collected in a trial of the OX40 agonist ivuxolimab. V and J are TRBV2 and TRBJ2-3; 9 bases match TRBD1. The CDR3 DNA is TGTGCCAGCAGTGGCGACAGGGGGAGCACAGATACGCAGTATTTT. Translating gives CASSGDRGSTDTQYF.